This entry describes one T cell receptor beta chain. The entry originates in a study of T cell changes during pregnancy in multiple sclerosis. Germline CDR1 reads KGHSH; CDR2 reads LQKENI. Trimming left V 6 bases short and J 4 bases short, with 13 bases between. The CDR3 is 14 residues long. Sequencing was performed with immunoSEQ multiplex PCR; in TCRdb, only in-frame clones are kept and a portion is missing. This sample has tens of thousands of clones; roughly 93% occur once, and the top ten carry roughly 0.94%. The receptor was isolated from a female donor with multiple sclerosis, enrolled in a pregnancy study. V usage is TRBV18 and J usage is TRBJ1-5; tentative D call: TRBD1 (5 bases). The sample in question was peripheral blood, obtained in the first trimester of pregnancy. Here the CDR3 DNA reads TGTGCCAGCTCGGATACAGGAGCAAATCAGCCCCAGCATTTT. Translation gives CASSDTGANQPQHF.